The source of this TCR beta chain is a study of blood T cell repertoires in COVID-19. Across the whole study: From T cells, B-cell-depleted T cells, or PBMCs came the material, which was cDNA or gDNA.

Clones were sequenced by immunoSEQ multiplex PCR, and TCRdb holds only the in-frame ones, with some missing. The table lists 210,000 or so clones, just under 90% of them singletons, with less than 3.5% in the top ten. The specimen sequenced was peripheral blood. The TCR was taken from a young man with COVID-19, enrolled during active disease.

Written as DNA, the CDR3 is TGTGCCAGCAGTTACACTGCATTATATGGCTACACCTTC. As protein: CASSYTALYGYTF. J is TRBJ1-2 and V is TRBV6-5; no clear D gene. The CDR3 runs to 13 residues. V was cut by 2 bases and J by 5 bases, with 9 bases left in between. The germline V gene encodes CDR1 MNHEY and CDR2 SVGAGI.